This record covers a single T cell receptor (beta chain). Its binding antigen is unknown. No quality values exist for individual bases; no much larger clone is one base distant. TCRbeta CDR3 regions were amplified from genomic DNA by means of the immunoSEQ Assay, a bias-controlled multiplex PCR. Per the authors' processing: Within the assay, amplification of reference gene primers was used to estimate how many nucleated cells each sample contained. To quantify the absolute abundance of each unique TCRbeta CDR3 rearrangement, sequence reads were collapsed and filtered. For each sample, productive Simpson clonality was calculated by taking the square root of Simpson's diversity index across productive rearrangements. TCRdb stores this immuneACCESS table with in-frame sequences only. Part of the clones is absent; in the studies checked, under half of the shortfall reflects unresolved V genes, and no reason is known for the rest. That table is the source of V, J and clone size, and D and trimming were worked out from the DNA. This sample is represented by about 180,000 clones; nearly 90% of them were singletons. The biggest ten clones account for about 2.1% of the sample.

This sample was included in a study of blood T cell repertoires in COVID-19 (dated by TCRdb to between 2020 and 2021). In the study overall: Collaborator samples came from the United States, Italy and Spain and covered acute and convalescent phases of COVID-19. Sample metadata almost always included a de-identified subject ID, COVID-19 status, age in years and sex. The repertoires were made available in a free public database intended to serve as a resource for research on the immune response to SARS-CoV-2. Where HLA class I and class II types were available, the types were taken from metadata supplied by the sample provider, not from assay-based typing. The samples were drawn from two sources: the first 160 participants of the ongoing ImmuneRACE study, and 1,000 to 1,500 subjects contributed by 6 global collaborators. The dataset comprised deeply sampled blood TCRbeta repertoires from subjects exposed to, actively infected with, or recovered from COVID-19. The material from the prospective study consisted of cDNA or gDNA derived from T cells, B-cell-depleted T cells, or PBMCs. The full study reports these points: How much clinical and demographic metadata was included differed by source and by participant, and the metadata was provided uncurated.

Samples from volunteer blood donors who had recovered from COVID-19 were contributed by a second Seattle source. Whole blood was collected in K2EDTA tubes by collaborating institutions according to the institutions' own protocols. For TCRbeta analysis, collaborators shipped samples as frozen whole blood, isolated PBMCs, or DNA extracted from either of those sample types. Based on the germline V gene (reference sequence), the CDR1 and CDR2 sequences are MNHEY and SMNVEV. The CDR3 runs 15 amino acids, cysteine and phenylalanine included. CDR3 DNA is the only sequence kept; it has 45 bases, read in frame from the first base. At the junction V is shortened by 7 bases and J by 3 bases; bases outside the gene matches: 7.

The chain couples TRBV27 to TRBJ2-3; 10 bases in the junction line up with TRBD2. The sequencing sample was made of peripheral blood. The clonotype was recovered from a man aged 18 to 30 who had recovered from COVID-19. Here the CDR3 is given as CASNQQGLATDTQYF. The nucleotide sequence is TGTGCCAGCAACCAGCAGGGACTAGCGACAGATACGCAGTATTTT.